This T cell receptor beta chain appears in the sequencing data of a study of T-cell reconstitution after alpha-beta-depleted transplantation in children. Preparing the TCRbeta library involved the use of unique molecular identifiers. TCRdb passed the PCR reads through MiXCR, listing each CDR3 protein once. The data hold roughly 200,000 distinct CDR3 sequences, with 6.6% observed a single time. On this clonotype itself: Its target is unknown.

Whole-study results and caveats: The high TCRbeta diversity at day 60 in some patients came from surviving recipient T cells and thymic progenitors. Two months or so post-transplant, alpha-beta T cells reportedly derived from several hundred expanded graft clones. T-cell counts and diversity were attributed mostly to newly produced T cells one year after transplant.

This CDR3 comprises 16 residues. V gave up 4 bases and J gave up 2 bases; unmatched junction bases: 5. CDR1 and CDR2 from the germline V gene are SGHKS and YYEKEE (reference sequence). This receptor was identified in a boy between 2 and 10 years old with acute lymphoblastic leukemia, due to receive a stem cell transplant. The chain is built from TRBV5-5 and TRBJ1-6; TRBD1 matches 8 bases. The material was PBMCs, obtained before TCRalphabeta/CD19-depleted stem cell transplant. The DNA of the CDR3 is TGTGCCAGCAGCGGGGACAGGAACCCCTATAATTCACCCCTCCACTTT. It yields the protein CASSGDRNPYNSPLHF.